The TCR beta chain under discussion was sequenced for a study of tumor-infiltrating lymphocytes in primary liver carcinoma. Points from the study as a whole: Whereas tumor region pairs overlapped more, tumor-adjacent and tumor-blood pairs overlapped less.

A constant-region primer primed TCR beta cDNA synthesis from roughly 510 ng of total RNA. ARM-PCR was slightly modified, and three nested multiplex PCR rounds with it gave rise to the TCR beta libraries. For approximately 11 cycles apiece, the opening two PCR rounds ran with TRBV1-TRBV30 forward primers and a C-beta reverse primer. Each CDR3 protein is one row after TCRdb ran MiXCR on the multiplex PCR reads. The sample has around 56,000 distinct CDR3 sequences, less than 75% seen once. In its sample, this clonotype was seen many times. As yet, its antigen is unknown. The length of the CDR3 is 13 residues. Trimming left V 2 bases short and J 9 bases short, with 10 bases between. Germline values: CDR1 MDHEN, CDR2 SYDVKM. Co-extracted RNA and DNA came from approximately 20-30 mg of unsorted bulk tissue.

Sequenced sample: liver tumor tissue from sampling region 2. Subset meaning: tumor region T2, inferior pole. The J gene is TRBJ2-2, the V gene TRBV28, with a weak D call TRBD2 (5 bases). The sequence came from a man in his forties with primary liver carcinoma and hepatitis B virus infection. The CDR3 DNA follows: TGTGCCAGCAGTTTACTCAGAGGGAGGGAGCTGTTTTTT. Translated, it gives CASSLLRGRELFF.